These 20 T cell receptor beta chains were all obtained from the same sample, sequenced in a study of blood T cell repertoires in COVID-19. Here immunoSEQ multiplex PCR was the method, and the copy in TCRdb shows in-frame clones only, minus some. The sample contains 210,000 or so clones, approximately 78% of which appear only once. Sequencing was performed on peripheral blood. The source is a woman aged 40 to 50 with acute or convalescent COVID-19.

This sequence joins TRBV29-1 and TRBJ1-1; no firm D call. CDR3 length equals 11 residues. V lost 8 bases and J lost 0, with 7 bases in between. Germline assignment: CDR1 SQVTM and CDR2 ANQGSEA. For the CDR3, the DNA is TGCAGCAGTTCTATGAACACTGAAGCTTTCTTT. Protein sequence: CSSSMNTEAFF.

The chain employs TRBV7-6 and TRBJ2-3; D may be TRBD2 (6 bases). The CDR3 loop spans 17 amino acids. Deletions cut 4 bases from V and 2 bases from J, with 19 bases between. CDR1 is SGHVS and CDR2 is FNYEAQ in the germline V gene. The CDR3 coding sequence is TGTGCCAGCAGCTCCGAGGCGGGATCTTCCTTCACAGATACGCAGTATTTT. Translated, it gives CASSSEAGSSFTDTQYF.

The CDR3 loop is CASSPKVVHSGAPRIRSNEKLFF. The CDR3 DNA sequence: TGTGCCAGCAGCCCTAAAGTCGTGCACAGCGGGGCCCCCAGGATACGGTCAAATGAAAAACTGTTTTTT. The rearrangement links TRBV6-2 or TRBV6-3 to TRBJ1-4; tentative D call: TRBD1 (5 bases). The CDR3 runs 23 residues. CDR1 is MNHEY, CDR2 SVGEGT, per germline. The V end was cut by 6 bases, the J end by 5 bases, with 40 bases between.

This sequence joins TRBV6-6 and TRBJ1-1; D perhaps matches TRBD1 (6 bases). Trimming took 6 bases from V and 2 from J, leaving 13 bases between them. CDR1 is MNHNY and CDR2 is SVGAGI in the germline V gene (reference sequence). There are 14 residues in the CDR3. This chain's CDR3 is CASSSNRDNTEAFF. CDR3 in DNA: TGTGCCAGCAGCTCCAACAGGGATAACACTGAAGCTTTCTTT.

The chain uses TRBV6-5 and TRBJ2-5, with 9 bases matching TRBD1. Germline lookup yields CDR1 MNHEY and CDR2 SVGAGI. J lost 5 bases, V lost 5 bases, and 9 bases had no gene match. This CDR3 contains 15 residues. This CDR3 reads CASSRGTGYLETQYF. CDR3 nucleotide sequence: TGTGCCAGCAGTCGCGGGACAGGGTACCTGGAGACCCAGTACTTC.

The chain is built from TRBV13 and TRBJ2-7, with D possibly being TRBD2 (5 bases). Germline V lookup: CDR1 PRHDT, CDR2 FYEKMQ (reference sequence). CDR3 length: 14 amino acids. V gave up 5 bases and J gave up 1 base, with 12 bases separating them. Here the CDR3 DNA reads TGTGCCAGCAGCCTTACAGCGGAATCCTACGAGCAGTACTTC. This translates into CASSLTAESYEQYF.

This clone was recorded once. The chain is built from TRBV9 and TRBJ2-4; TRBD2 aligns across 9 bases. This CDR3 is built from 21 residues. Germline V gene data show CDR1 as SGDLS and CDR2 as YYNGEE. After removal of 4 bases from V and 0 bases from J, the junction contained 20 bases not matched to a gene. CDR3 in amino acids: CASSPRDPLAGVILAKNIQYF. CDR3 DNA: TGTGCCAGCAGCCCCAGGGACCCATTAGCGGGGGTGATTTTAGCCAAAAACATTCAGTACTTC.

This chain links TRBV30 with TRBJ2-7, with 10 positions matching TRBD2. The CDR3 loop spans 13 amino acids. V shed 3 bases, J shed 5 bases, and the junction held 4 bases outside the gene matches. Germline CDR1 GTSNPN, CDR2 SVGIG (reference sequence). The CDR3 region has the DNA TGTGCCTGGAGGAGCGGGGGGGTGAACGAGCAGTACTTC. Translating gives CAWRSGGVNEQYF.

The chain is built from TRBV5-1 and TRBJ2-7; TRBD1 aligns across 7 bases. The CDR3 extends over 13 amino acids. Germline V CDR1 and CDR2: SGHRS, YFSETQ. J was trimmed by 10 bases and V by 0 bases; bases with no gene match: 7. CDR3 amino acids: CASSLELRDRQYF. CDR3 coding DNA: TGCGCCAGCAGCTTGGAGCTCCGGGACAGACAGTACTTC.

This rearrangement joins TRBV10-3 to TRBJ2-1; 7 nucleotides match TRBD1. The germline CDR1 and CDR2 sequences are ENHRY and SYGVKD. With V trimmed by 6 bases and J by 3 bases, 11 bases remained unmatched. This CDR3 has 16 residues. This CDR3 reads CAISLTGTEIYNEQFF. The CDR3 DNA sequence: TGTGCCATCAGCCTTACCGGGACAGAGATCTACAATGAGCAGTTCTTC.

The chain combines TRBV5-5 with TRBJ2-7; unclear D gene. CDR1 is SGHKS and CDR2 is YYEKEE in the germline V gene (reference sequence). The length of the CDR3 is 11 residues. The V gene lost 0 bases and the J gene lost 5 bases, with 3 bases spanning the gap. CDR3 region: CASSLGDEQYF. The CDR3 region has the DNA TGTGCCAGCAGCTTGGGAGACGAGCAGTACTTC.

This clone was seen more than once but under ten times. The rearrangement uses TRBV19 and TRBJ1-2; a weak D match, TRBD1 (6 bases). Per the germline V gene, CDR1 is LNHDA and CDR2 is SQIVND (reference sequence). The CDR3 extends over 13 amino acids. Trimming pared 3 bases from V and 4 bases from J, leaving 9 bases between. CDR3 coding DNA: TGTGCCAGTAGTATTGAGGGGGTCTATGGCTACACCTTC. It specifies CASSIEGVYGYTF.

This chain joins TRBV5-8 and TRBJ2-4, with a tentative D call TRBD1 (6 bases). The V end was cut by 3 bases, the J end by 9 bases, with 13 bases between. This CDR3 contains 13 residues. Germline V gene sequence: CDR1 SGHTS, CDR2 YDEGEE. The CDR3 nucleotides read TGTGCCAGCAGCTACCTAATGGGGGCCATTCAGTACTTC. Amino acids: CASSYLMGAIQYF. Combining the CDR3 with reference TRBV5-8 and TRBJ2-4 gives the whole variable domain EAGVTQSPTHLIKTRGQQATLRCSPISGHTSVYWYQQALGLGLQFLLWYDEGEERNRGNFPPRFSGRQFPNYSSELNVNALELEDSALYLCASSYLMGAIQYFGAGTRLSVL.

V usage is TRBV30 and J usage is TRBJ2-7; D perhaps matches TRBD1 (5 bases). CDR1 is GTSNPN and CDR2 is SVGIG in the germline V gene (reference sequence). The CDR3 runs 13 residues. Trimming shortened V by 3 bases and J by 0 bases, and 9 bases separated the two germline ends. CDR3 DNA sequence: TGTGCCTGGAGGGGGCCCCCCTCCTACGAGCAGTACTTC. It specifies CAWRGPPSYEQYF. The full variable domain, in which reference TRBV30 and TRBJ2-7 provide the parts outside the CDR3, is SQTIHQWPATLVQPVGSPLSLECTVEGTSNPNLYWYRQAAGRGLQLLFYSVGIGQISSEVPQNLSASRPQDRQFILSSKKLLLSDSGFYLCAWRGPPSYEQYFGPGTRLTVT.

The gene calls are TRBV10-2 and TRBJ1-1, with D hard to call. The ends were cut back, 2 bases at V and 1 base at J, with 11 bases in the middle. This CDR3 has 15 residues. From germline, CDR1 is WSHSY and CDR2 SAAADI. CDR3 sequence (DNA): TGCGCCAGCAGTGAGATGGGCAGCCGGAACACTGAAGCTTTCTTT. This translates into CASSEMGSRNTEAFF.

This clone occurred a few times. The chain is built from TRBV11-2 and TRBJ2-7; a weak D match, TRBD2 (5 bases). The V end lost 1 base, the J end lost 5 bases, and 9 bases lay between the germline ends. CDR3 length: 13 amino acids. Per the germline V gene, CDR1 is SGHAT and CDR2 is FQNNGV. CDR3 nucleotide sequence: TGTGCCAGCAGCTTAGGGTCCGGGGACGAGCAGTACTTC. Its translation: CASSLGSGDEQYF.

J is TRBJ2-2 and V is TRBV10-1; D may be TRBD2 (5 bases). Trimming removed 5 bases from V and 5 bases from J, with 9 bases in between. Germline V lookup: CDR1 WNHNN, CDR2 SYGVQD (reference sequence). This CDR3 region has 13 residues. CDR3 protein: CASSLARTGELFF. Here the CDR3 DNA reads TGCGCCAGCAGTCTAGCAAGAACCGGGGAGCTGTTTTTT.

The sample holds one count of this clone. The chain carries TRBV5-5 and TRBJ1-1, with 9 bases identical to TRBD1. V lost 4 bases, J lost 1 base, and 8 bases stayed unmatched. This CDR3 contains 16 residues. CDR1 is SGHKS, CDR2 YYEKEE, per germline (reference sequence). CDR3: CASSAGTGLGNTEAFF. The CDR3 DNA reads TGTGCCAGCAGCGCCGGGACAGGGTTGGGGAACACTGAAGCTTTCTTT.

The chain employs TRBV11-2 and TRBJ2-7; D gene ambiguous. Trimming left V 2 bases short and J 4 bases short, with 6 bases between. CDR1 is SGHAT and CDR2 is FQNNGV in the germline V gene. The CDR3 covers 12 residues. The CDR3 protein is CASSLRLYEQYF. The CDR3 DNA reads TGTGCCAGCAGCTTACGTCTGTACGAGCAGTACTTC.

The chain has TRBV6-2 or TRBV6-3 and TRBJ2-1; TRBD2 matches 12 bases. The ends lost 4 bases at V and 8 bases at J; junction bases unmatched: 12. The germline gives CDR1 MNHEY, CDR2 SVGEGT. CDR3 size: 17 residues. The CDR3 DNA reads TGTGCCAGCAGTTCCATCCCACTAGCGGGAGGTCAGGATGAGCAGTTCTTC. As protein: CASSSIPLAGGQDEQFF.